This T cell receptor (beta chain) was found in a study of T-cell memory formation after mild COVID-19. Study background: The two donors had largely donor-specific TCR clusters.

The TCR alpha and TCR beta cDNA libraries, bearing sample barcodes and UMIs, were generated by 5'RACE using constant-segment primers. MiXCR, applied by TCRdb to the 5' RACE reads, yields one record per CDR3 protein. This table holds about 88,000 distinct CDR3 sequences, about 23% found once. Trimming removed 1 base at V and 3 bases at J, with 9 bases between. CDR3 length: 14 residues. Germline CDR1 reads MGHRA; CDR2 reads YSYEKL. In its sample, this clonotype was seen a few times. This sequence originates from a man aged 18 to 35 who had mild COVID-19 (a few samples of this study predate the infection). Cell type and time point are not known. The chain recombines TRBV4-1 with TRBJ2-5, with a possible D match to TRBD2 (5 bases). Material for sequencing was PBMCs or a T cell subset sorted from them (not recorded which). In nucleotides, the CDR3 is TGCGCCAGCAGCCAAGCGCCGGGGAAAGAGACCCAGTACTTC. This codes for CASSQAPGKETQYF.